These 27 T cell receptor beta chains share one sample of origin, sequenced in a study of tissue T cells after allogeneic stem cell transplantation. This table comes from immunoSEQ multiplex PCR, and its TCRdb copy is limited to in-frame clones, with some not included. The repertoire has 950 to 1,300 clones, about 48% of them found once; the top ten carry 35% to 55%. Sample: esophageal tissue, taken at autopsy. These receptors were collected from a female patient aged 40-70 years with steroid-refractory graft-versus-host disease after an allogeneic stem cell transplant. Some T cells may be supplied by the graft donor.

The rearrangement joins TRBV27 to TRBJ1-1; unclear D gene. CDR1 is MNHEY, CDR2 SMNVEV, per germline (reference sequence). V lost 1 base and J lost 1, with 7 bases in between. The CDR3 contains 14 residues. The CDR3 sequence is CASSLWGRNTEAFF. CDR3 DNA: TGTGCCAGCAGTTTATGGGGAAGGAACACTGAAGCTTTCTTT.

This clone was seen more than once but under ten times. The chain has TRBV24-1 and TRBJ1-2, with a weak D call TRBD1 (5 bases). V was cut by 3 bases and J by 4 bases, with 8 bases left in between. Looked up from germline, CDR1 is KGHDR and CDR2 is SFDVKD. The CDR3 is 13 amino acids. The DNA of the CDR3 is TGTGCCACCAGTGATGCAGACAGCTATGGCTACACCTTC. It codes for CATSDADSYGYTF.

This chain joins TRBV3-1 (or the pseudogene TRBV3-2) and TRBJ2-2; D is undetermined. The CDR3 is made up of 16 amino acids. V shed 4 bases and J shed 0 bases, with 12 bases lying between them. Germline CDR1 LGHDT, CDR2 YNNKEL (reference sequence). CDR3 DNA: TGTGCCAGCAGCCGCCTCGGACCCTCGAACACCGGGGAGCTGTTTTTT. This sequence encodes CASSRLGPSNTGELFF.

As to this clone: At one end, the junction sequence differs from germline, possibly due to a read error. The V and J genes are TRBV19 and TRBJ1-5; 10 positions agree with TRBD1. Germline V gene data show CDR1 as LNHDA and CDR2 as SQIVND (reference sequence). The CDR3 is 15 amino acids. CDR3 nucleotides: TGTGCAAGTAGGGATCGAGACAGGGGGCGGCGGCCCCAGCATTTT. Its translation: CASRDRDRGRRPQHF. The entire variable domain, with the rest obtained from reference TRBV19 and TRBJ1-5, is as follows: DGGITQSPKYLFRKEGQNVTLSCEQNLNHDAMYWYRQDPGQGLRLIYYSQIVNDFQKGDIAEGYSVSREKKESFPLTVTSAQKNPTAFYLCASRDRDRGRRPQHFGDGTRLSIL.

V usage is TRBV7-9 and J usage is TRBJ1-4, with TRBD1 matching 7 bases. There are 13 residues in the CDR3. Germline V gene lookup returns CDR1 SEHNR and CDR2 FQNEAQ (reference sequence). Unmatched junction bases numbered 3, after V lost 6 bases and J lost 5 bases. This chain's CDR3 is CASRRDRNEKLFF. CDR3 nucleotide sequence: TGTGCCAGCAGACGGGACAGAAATGAAAAACTGTTTTTT.

This clone turned up a few times. The chain links TRBV10-1 to TRBJ2-1; weak D call: TRBD2 (6 bases). This CDR3 has 11 amino acids. V was trimmed by 3 bases and J by 15 bases, leaving 12 bases between them. Per the germline V gene, CDR1 is WNHNN and CDR2 is SYGVQD (reference sequence). The CDR3 reads CASSDGGSPFF. The CDR3 nucleotides are TGCGCCAGCAGTGACGGAGGGAGCCCGTTCTTC.

A few counts support this clone. This chain uses TRBV6-1 with TRBJ1-1; no clear D gene. The length of the CDR3 is 14 residues. Trimming took off 2 bases at V and 1 base at J, with 8 bases between the two ends. Germline CDR1 and CDR2: MNHNS and SASEGT. The CDR3 here is CASSERIANTEAFF. The CDR3 DNA reads TGTGCCAGCAGTGAACGGATAGCGAACACTGAAGCTTTCTTT.

The chain has TRBV29-1 and TRBJ1-4, with a weak D call TRBD1 (5 bases). The V end was cut by 4 bases, the J end by 8 bases, with 17 bases between. This CDR3 contains 14 residues. Germline CDR1 reads SQVTM; CDR2 reads ANQGSEA. The CDR3 region has the DNA TGCAGCGTTGCTGGGGGGTTGCTGAGAGAAAAACTGTTTTTT. The encoded protein is CSVAGGLLREKLFF.

CDR3: CASIRGTQTTQYF. Written as DNA, the CDR3 is TGTGCCAGCATCAGGGGGACACAGACTACGCAGTATTTT. The chain couples TRBV6-8 to TRBJ2-3, with 7 bases fitting TRBD1. Germline V CDR1 and CDR2: MNHGY, SAAAGT. After removal of 7 bases from V and 8 bases from J, the junction contained 9 bases not matched to a gene. The CDR3 is 13 amino acids.

The rearrangement uses TRBV4-3 and TRBJ2-1, with 7 bases lining up with TRBD1. The CDR3 totals 15 residues. The ends lost 3 bases at V and 2 bases at J; junction bases unmatched: 4. Germline lookup yields CDR1 LGHNA and CDR2 YSLEER. Here the CDR3 DNA reads TGCGCCAGCAGCCAGCGACAGGGACCCTACAATGAGCAGTTCTTC. Translating it yields CASSQRQGPYNEQFF.

The V and J genes are TRBV6-5 and TRBJ1-2, with 8 bases identical to TRBD1. There are 14 residues in the CDR3. The V and J ends lost 6 bases and 5 bases, in that order; junction bases with no gene match: 8. Germline values: CDR1 MNHEY, CDR2 SVGAGI. Here the CDR3 DNA reads TGTGCCAGCAGGTCTAGGACAGGGAAGTATGGCTACACCTTC. Translating it yields CASRSRTGKYGYTF.

V usage is TRBV7-2 and J usage is TRBJ2-3; no reliable D call. Trimming stripped 1 base from V and 2 bases from J, with 10 bases between. The CDR3 sequence is 15 residues long. The V gene's germline CDR1 is SGHTA and CDR2 FQGNSA. DNA for the CDR3: TGTGCCAGCAGCTTAGTTCAGGTGATCACAGATACGCAGTATTTT. It codes for CASSLVQVITDTQYF.

This rearrangement joins TRBV27 to TRBJ1-5; D unresolved. This CDR3 contains 14 residues. The germline gives CDR1 MNHEY, CDR2 SMNVEV (reference sequence). The V end lost 4 bases, the J end lost 2 bases, and 9 bases lay between the germline ends. The CDR3 sequence: CASSYLPGNQPQHF. The CDR3 DNA sequence: TGTGCCAGCAGTTATCTACCAGGCAATCAGCCCCAGCATTTT.

This clone is medium-sized (0.01 to 0.1%) by share. The chain joins TRBV5-4 to TRBJ1-2; 12 positions agree with TRBD1. The CDR3 runs 16 residues. Germline assignment: CDR1 SGHNT and CDR2 YYREEE (reference sequence). V lost 5 bases to trimming and J lost 5 bases; unmatched junction nucleotides: 10. The CDR3 spells CASRPRDRGRWYGYTF. The CDR3 nucleotides are TGTGCCAGCAGACCCCGGGACAGGGGGCGCTGGTATGGCTACACCTTC.

This clone is termed large. The chain has TRBV5-5 and TRBJ1-2; 7 nucleotides agree with TRBD1. The CDR3 contains 13 residues. J was trimmed by 4 bases and V by 0 bases; bases with no gene match: 0. From germline, CDR1 is SGHKS and CDR2 YYEKEE (reference sequence). This CDR3 is CASSLGTGYGYTF. CDR3 DNA sequence: TGTGCCAGCAGCTTGGGGACAGGCTATGGCTACACCTTC.

The chain is built from TRBV6-6 and TRBJ1-1; the match to TRBD1 covers 7 bases. The V segment lost 2 bases and the J segment 2 bases; nucleotides outside the gene matches: 5. This CDR3 has 15 amino acids. Germline loops: CDR1 MNHNY, CDR2 SVGAGI (reference sequence). In DNA form, the CDR3 reads TGTGCCAGCAGTTACGGACAGGCCTTTAACACTGAAGCTTTCTTT. It codes for CASSYGQAFNTEAFF.

By share, this clone ranks as large. The V gene is TRBV4-1, the J gene TRBJ1-3, with D unresolved. From germline, CDR1 is MGHRA and CDR2 YSYEKL. V lost 2 bases, J lost 0 bases, and 11 bases lay in between. CDR3 length equals 16 residues. CDR3 amino acids: CASSQPTTSSGNTIYF. CDR3 DNA: TGCGCCAGCAGCCAACCGACAACGAGCTCTGGAAACACCATATATTTT.

CDR3 DNA sequence: TGTGCCAGCAGTAGGGACCGGGGCCCGAACACTGAAGCTTTCTTT. Its protein product is CASSRDRGPNTEAFF. This chain links TRBV7-9 with TRBJ1-1; a weak D match, TRBD1 (5 bases). The germline V and J ends were trimmed by 6 bases and 1 base, with 15 bases remaining between them. CDR3 length equals 15 residues. Germline assignment: CDR1 SEHNR and CDR2 FQNEAQ (reference sequence).

This clone was picked up a small number of times. The rearrangement links TRBV7-2 to TRBJ2-7; D possibly matches TRBD1 or TRBD2 (7 bases each). The CDR3 is 13 amino acids. Germline loops: CDR1 SGHTA, CDR2 FQGNSA. Trimming pared 4 bases from V and 3 bases from J, leaving 10 bases between. The CDR3, as DNA: TGTGCCAGCAGCTCCAGGGGGGGCTACGAGCAGTACTTC. The encoded protein is CASSSRGGYEQYF.

By share of the sample, this clone is medium-sized. The rearrangement uses TRBV6-2 or TRBV6-3 and TRBJ2-7; TRBD1 agrees at 8 bases. Losses at the gene ends were 6 bases for V and 1 base for J; bases not matched to a gene: 8. The CDR3 covers 15 residues. Germline lookup yields CDR1 MNHEY and CDR2 SVGEGT. The DNA for the CDR3 is TGTGCCAGCAGCCGTTGGACAGGGATATCCTACGAGCAGTACTTC. Protein product: CASSRWTGISYEQYF.

Judged by abundance, this clone is medium-sized. The V gene is TRBV5-5, the J gene TRBJ1-5; D is undetermined. Trimming shortened V by 0 bases and J by 7 bases, and 14 bases separated the two germline ends. CDR1 SGHKS and CDR2 YYEKEE come from the germline V gene (reference sequence). The CDR3 consists of 15 residues. The CDR3: CASSLVGVPGQPQHF. For the CDR3, the DNA is TGTGCCAGCAGCTTGGTAGGAGTCCCGGGGCAGCCCCAGCATTTT.

This clone rates as large (0.1 to 1%). This chain joins TRBV6-5 and TRBJ2-2, with TRBD2 matching 13 bases. Germline CDR1 is MNHEY and CDR2 is SVGAGI. V was pared by 4 bases and J by 13 bases, with 9 bases of the junction left unmatched. The CDR3 has 15 residues. The CDR3 loop reads CASSFGTSGTRGLFF. DNA of the CDR3: TGTGCCAGCAGTTTCGGGACTAGCGGGACCCGGGGGCTGTTTTTT.

As regards this clone: Different DNA sequences within this sample yield the same CDR3. The chain combines TRBV6-5 with TRBJ1-5, with a possible D match to TRBD1 (5 bases). Trimming stripped 2 bases from V and 4 bases from J, with 12 bases between. CDR1 and CDR2 (germline): MNHEY, SVGAGI. The CDR3 is 15 amino acids. CDR3 nucleotide sequence: TGTGCCAGCAGTTACAGCCAGGGTTCGAATCAGCCCCAGCATTTT. Its protein product is CASSYSQGSNQPQHF.

By proportion, this clone is hyperexpanded. The chain is built from TRBV7-2 and TRBJ2-2; TRBD2 might be the D (6 bases). V was pared by 5 bases and J by 8 bases, with 18 bases between. Germline V gene sequence: CDR1 SGHTA, CDR2 FQGNSA. The CDR3 runs to 15 residues. The CDR3 loop reads CASSPRWEAAGELFF. The CDR3 DNA is TGTGCCAGCAGCCCCCGTTGGGAGGCCGCTGGGGAGCTGTTTTTT. The variable domain in full, with the rest retrieved from reference TRBV7-2 and TRBJ2-2, is GAGVSQSPSNKVTEKGKDVELRCDPISGHTALYWYRQSLGQGLEFLIYFQGNSAPDKSGLPSDRFSAERTGGSVSTLTIQRTQQEDSAVYLCASSPRWEAAGELFFGEGSRLTVL.

The chain carries TRBV5-1 and TRBJ2-7; D possibly corresponds to TRBD1 (5 bases). V shed 4 bases and J shed 1 base, with 9 bases lying between them. This CDR3 region has 13 residues. Germline CDR1 and CDR2: SGHRS and YFSETQ. As DNA, the CDR3 is TGCGCCAGCAGCGTAGCAGGGTCCTACGAGCAGTACTTC. It codes for CASSVAGSYEQYF.

The chain uses TRBV5-1 and TRBJ1-4; possibly TRBD1 for D (6 bases). The ends were cut back, 2 bases at V and 3 bases at J, with 11 bases in the middle. The germline V gene has CDR1 SGHRS and CDR2 YFSETQ. The CDR3 is 15 residues long. The CDR3 loop is CASSLTGAANEKLFF. CDR3 DNA: TGCGCCAGCAGCTTAACGGGGGCAGCTAATGAAAAACTGTTTTTT.

This clone was detected a few times. V gene TRBV3-1 (or the pseudogene TRBV3-2) combines with J gene TRBJ2-7; 7 bases line up with TRBD1. Germline-derived CDR1 and CDR2 are LGHDT and YNNKEL (reference sequence). V gave up 5 bases and J gave up 1 base; unmatched junction bases: 2. This CDR3 has 13 residues. Here the CDR3 DNA reads TGTGCCAGCAGCGTGACAGGGTCCTACGAGCAGTACTTC. As protein: CASSVTGSYEQYF.